A selection of T cell receptor beta chains follows, all from one sample in a study of T cell responses to AZD1222 COVID-19 vaccine. This table comes from immunoSEQ multiplex PCR, and its TCRdb copy is limited to in-frame clones, with some not included. This sample carries 150,000 or so clones, over 75% of them seen once, and the ten largest clones take around 8%. Sequencing used peripheral blood, obtained on day 0 of AZD1222 vaccination. These receptors were collected from an adult in good health. Both conserved end residues are part of each CDR3. Each record gives: J gene, D gene, clone size, V gene, CDR3 DNA, CDR3 protein. D genes are given only for firm matches. Part of the rows lack a size; the others show once, few, many or a class for expanded clones.

TRBJ1-5,.,once,TRBV30,TGTGCCTGGAGTGTACTTAACAGCAATCAGCCCCAGCATTTT,CAWSVLNSNQPQHF
TRBJ2-4,.,.,TRBV19,TGTGCCAGTAGTACTGATAGGGGGAACATTCAGTACTTC,CASSTDRGNIQYF
TRBJ1-1,.,.,TRBV5-6,TGTGCCAGCAGCACCTACACCCACACTGAAGCTTTCTTT,CASSTYTHTEAFF
TRBJ1-5,.,.,TRBV20-1,TGCAGTGCCAGTGACAGAGGTGTCCCGATTCAGCCCCAGCATTTT,CSASDRGVPIQPQHF
TRBJ1-3,TRBD1,.,TRBV9,TGTGCCAGCAGCGAAGGACAGGGTCGCTCTGGAAACACCATATATTTT,CASSEGQGRSGNTIYF
TRBJ2-1,TRBD2,.,TRBV5-1,TGCGCCAGCAGCGCCGTAGCGGGAGGGGGGTCCTACAATGAGCAGTTCTTC,CASSAVAGGGSYNEQFF
TRBJ1-1,TRBD1,.,TRBV6-2/TRBV6-3,TGTGCCAGCAGTCCAAGGACAGGGCTGAACACTGAAGCTTTCTTT,CASSPRTGLNTEAFF
TRBJ1-3,.,.,TRBV18,TGTGCCAGCTCACCCGGGCAGACCTCTGGAAACACCATATATTTT,CASSPGQTSGNTIYF
TRBJ1-5,.,.,TRBV6-5,TGTGCCAGCAGTTCCGGGGGCCCGGGAAGACAGCCCCAGCATTTT,CASSSGGPGRQPQHF
TRBJ2-7,.,.,TRBV7-8,TGTGCCAGCAGCTTACGGGGGGCGGTAACCTACGAGCAGTACTTC,CASSLRGAVTYEQYF
TRBJ2-7,.,.,TRBV5-4,TGTGCCAGCAGCTTGGCTTCAGGGGTCGAGCAGTACTTC,CASSLASGVEQYF
TRBJ2-6,TRBD1,.,TRBV13,TGTGCCAGCAGCTGGGGACAGGGGGTTTCTGGGGCCAACGTCCTGACTTTC,CASSWGQGVSGANVLTF
TRBJ2-7,TRBD1,once,TRBV10-3,TGTGCCACCAGCGCAGATTCCGGGACAGGCGAGCAGTACTTC,CATSADSGTGEQYF
TRBJ2-1,.,.,TRBV4-2,TGTGCCAGCAGCCCAAAGTACAATGAGCAGTTCTTC,CASSPKYNEQFF
TRBJ1-2,.,.,TRBV6-5,TGTGCCAGCAGTTACCGGGTAGACTATGGCTACACCTTC,CASSYRVDYGYTF
TRBJ2-2,.,.,TRBV5-1,TGCGCCTCTGCGGTGACGGGGATGAACACCGGGGAGCTGTTTTTT,CASAVTGMNTGELFF
TRBJ1-2,.,.,TRBV28,TGTGCCAGCAAACAGGGCCCTACTGGAGGCTACACCTTC,CASKQGPTGGYTF
TRBJ1-5,TRBD1,few,TRBV5-6,TGTGCCAGCAGCTTGGACAGGGGGGATCAGCCCCAGCATTTT,CASSLDRGDQPQHF
TRBJ1-1,.,.,TRBV11-3,TGTGCCAGCAGCTTAGGGCGGACGAACACTGAAGCTTTCTTT,CASSLGRTNTEAFF
TRBJ1-5,.,.,TRBV10-1,TGCGCCAGCGAGGGGGACCAGCATTTT,CASEGDQHF
TRBJ2-3,.,.,TRBV4-1,TGCGCCAGCAGCAAACTAGATCGAGATACGCAGTATTTT,CASSKLDRDTQYF
TRBJ1-3,.,.,TRBV10-3,TGTGCCATCAGCAGGTCGGGAAACACCATATATTTT,CAISRSGNTIYF
TRBJ2-7,.,.,TRBV18,TGTGCCAGCTCCCCGGGACAACTCCTCGAGCAGTACTTC,CASSPGQLLEQYF
TRBJ2-7,.,few,TRBV5-5,TGTGCCAGCAGCTTGGCGGTCGCCGCTGAGCAGTACTTC,CASSLAVAAEQYF
TRBJ1-3,.,.,TRBV7-8,TGTGCCAGCAGCTCTCCCCCCCTACAGGGTGGTGGAAACACCATATATTTT,CASSSPPLQGGGNTIYF
TRBJ2-7,TRBD1,.,TRBV5-4,TGTGCCAGCAGCTCCGGGACAGACTCCTACGAGCAGTACTTC,CASSSGTDSYEQYF
TRBJ2-2,TRBD1,.,TRBV10-3,TGTGCCATCAGTGATGAACAGGGGGGCACCGGGGAGCTGTTTTTT,CAISDEQGGTGELFF
TRBJ2-5,.,.,TRBV11-2,TGTGCCAGCAGCTTTCGGAGGCAAGAGACCCAGTACTTC,CASSFRRQETQYF
TRBJ2-7,TRBD1,.,TRBV7-2,TGTGCCAGTAGCCCAAACCAGGGGGCCTTCGAGCAGTACTTC,CASSPNQGAFEQYF
TRBJ1-4,.,.,TRBV11-2,TGTGCCAGCAGCTTAGGAACTAATGAAAAACTGTTTTTT,CASSLGTNEKLFF
TRBJ2-7,.,medium-sized,TRBV3-1/TRBV3-2,TGTGCCAGCAGCCAGGGGTCCAGCGGGTGGGATGCCTACGAGCAGTACTTC,CASSQGSSGWDAYEQYF
TRBJ1-1,TRBD1,.,TRBV9,TGTGCCAGCAGCGTAGACGGGAGGGGGCTCACTGAAGCTTTCTTT,CASSVDGRGLTEAFF
TRBJ1-4,TRBD1,.,TRBV6-5,TGTGCCAGCAGTCCCAGGGGGACAGTTGAAAAACTGTTTTTT,CASSPRGTVEKLFF
TRBJ2-2,.,once,TRBV24-1,TGTGCCACCAGTGATACCAACACCGGGGAGCTGTTTTTT,CATSDTNTGELFF
TRBJ2-1,TRBD2,.,TRBV4-1,TGCGCCAGCAGCCAAGAAGGGACTACCAATGAGCAGTTCTTC,CASSQEGTTNEQFF
TRBJ2-7,TRBD1,.,TRBV5-4,TGTGCCAGCGGACTTAAGACAGGGGATCGGGAGCAGTACTTC,CASGLKTGDREQYF
TRBJ2-7,.,once,TRBV11-3,TGTGCCAGCAGCTTAGGTGGCCCCAACTCCTACGAGCAGTACTTC,CASSLGGPNSYEQYF
TRBJ2-1,.,.,TRBV16,TGTGCCAGCAGCCAATCCCAGGGTAATGAGCAGTTCTTC,CASSQSQGNEQFF
TRBJ2-3,TRBD1,once,TRBV15,TGTGCCACCAGCAGAGACCGGGACAGGGGGACGCAGTATTTT,CATSRDRDRGTQYF
TRBJ1-1,.,.,TRBV19,TGTGCCAGTTTAGGGCAAATGAACACTGAAGCTTTCTTT,CASLGQMNTEAFF
TRBJ1-3,.,few,TRBV28,TGTGCCAGCAGTTTAATTCCCGACGGCAGAAACACCATATATTTT,CASSLIPDGRNTIYF
TRBJ1-5,.,.,TRBV13,TGTGCCAGCAGCTTGGGCAGGGAGAGTCAGCCCCAGCATTTT,CASSLGRESQPQHF
TRBJ2-2,.,once,TRBV3-1/TRBV3-2,TGTGCCAGCAGCCAAGCGACGGCCAGCCGGGAGCTGTTTTTT,CASSQATASRELFF
TRBJ2-5,.,.,TRBV2,TGTGCCAGTAATGGGGCAGGACTAGGGGGAGAGACCCAGTACTTC,CASNGAGLGGETQYF